These 3 T cell receptor beta chains were all obtained from the same sample, sequenced in a study of shared clonotypes between healthy human individuals. Measured with immunoSEQ multiplex PCR; TCRdb has only the in-frame clones, and not every one. Of approximately 1,500,000 clones listed, roughly 96% are singletons. Sample: naive CD4+ T cells sorted from blood. Subset reported: CD45RA+ positively selected. The source is a man aged 25 to 40 in good health.

The chain employs TRBV14 and TRBJ1-1; no clear D gene. Germline values: CDR1 SGHDN, CDR2 FVKESK. Between the trimmed V and J ends, which lost 1 base and 8 bases, there was a span of 11 bases. The length of the CDR3 is 13 residues. Here the CDR3 DNA reads TGTGCCAGCAGCCAAGTCGCCTTCGGGGAAGCTTTCTTT. Translated, it gives CASSQVAFGEAFF.

The V gene is TRBV19, the J gene TRBJ1-1; TRBD1 aligns across 9 bases. CDR1 LNHDA and CDR2 SQIVND come from the germline V gene (reference sequence). V was clipped by 10 bases and J by 5 bases; unmatched bases: 14. This CDR3 is built from 15 residues. This CDR3 reads CATLLPYRGRTEAFF. CDR3 nucleotide sequence: TGTGCCACCCTACTTCCCTACAGGGGGCGGACTGAAGCTTTCTTT.

The V and J genes are TRBV7-2 and TRBJ1-2, with 9 bases aligning to TRBD1. The CDR3 covers 16 residues. Germline V gene lookup returns CDR1 SGHTA and CDR2 FQGNSA. Trimming removed 4 bases from V and 7 bases from J; junction bases left unmatched: 13. CDR3 region: CASSSIPGQGGSGYTF. The CDR3 DNA reads as TGTGCCAGCAGCTCAATCCCGGGACAGGGAGGATCTGGCTACACCTTC.